Shown below are 6 T cell receptor beta chains from a single sample sequenced in a study of beta chain features in type 1 diabetes. As every portion of the isolated RNA was reverse transcribed, the sequencing read expressed TCRB transcripts. TCRdb keeps only in-frame clones here, not all; method: immunoSEQ multiplex PCR. The repertoire holds hundreds of thousands of clones, with around 15% as singletons. Source material: naive CD4+ T cells from blood. These receptors came from a man aged 18 to 35 in good health.

This clone came up a few times. The chain joins TRBV28 to TRBJ2-3; D tentatively reads TRBD1 or TRBD2 (5 bases each). The CDR3 sequence is 15 residues long. Trimming took 4 bases from V and 3 from J, leaving 14 bases between them. Germline V lookup: CDR1 MDHEN, CDR2 SYDVKM. CDR3 bases: TGTGCCAGCAGTTACGCAGGGAGAGGAACAGATACGCAGTATTTT. Translated: CASSYAGRGTDTQYF.

This chain connects TRBV27 to TRBJ2-5, with a possible D match to TRBD2 (7 bases). Looked up from germline, CDR1 is MNHEY and CDR2 is SMNVEV (reference sequence). The CDR3 consists of 15 residues. V lost 3 bases to trimming and J lost 0 bases, with 11 bases between them. The CDR3 spells CASSFRGADQETQYF. The CDR3 DNA sequence: TGTGCCAGCAGTTTCCGGGGGGCCGACCAAGAGACCCAGTACTTC.

The chain employs TRBV19 and TRBJ1-1; a possible D gene is TRBD1 (5 bases). Trimming removed 6 bases at V and 11 bases at J, with 13 bases between. Germline CDR1 is LNHDA and CDR2 is SQIVND (reference sequence). This CDR3 is 11 amino acids long. This CDR3 is CASSQPGVAFF. CDR3 bases: TGTGCCAGTAGCCAGCCGGGGGTCGCTTTCTTT.

This clone appeared a few times. This chain links TRBV7-8 with TRBJ2-7, with TRBD2 identical over 8 bases. J gave up 5 bases and V 4 bases, and 13 bases lay outside the gene matches. The germline V gene encodes CDR1 SGHVS and CDR2 FQNEAQ. This CDR3 contains 16 residues. DNA of the CDR3: TGTGCCAGCAGCTCCCGCCCGGGAGGGCCAAAAAACGAGCAGTACTTC. Its translation: CASSSRPGGPKNEQYF. Based on the CDR3 plus reference TRBV7-8 and TRBJ2-7, the full variable domain is GAGVSQSPRYKVAKRGQDVALRCDPISGHVSLFWYQQALGQGPEFLTYFQNEAQLDKSGLPSDRFFAERPEGSVSTLKIQRTQQEDSAVYLCASSSRPGGPKNEQYFGPGTRLTVT.

The chain is built from TRBV5-8 and TRBJ1-1; TRBD1 agrees at 8 bases. The CDR3 consists of 14 residues. Germline V gene data show CDR1 as SGHTS and CDR2 as YDEGEE. J was trimmed by 3 bases and V by 7 bases; bases with no gene match: 8. As DNA, the CDR3 is TGTGCCAGCGGACACAGGGGGGTGGACACTGAAGCTTTCTTT. Its translation is CASGHRGVDTEAFF.

V is TRBV2 and J is TRBJ2-2, with D possibly being TRBD2 (5 bases). CDR1 is SNHLY, CDR2 FYNNEI, per germline. The V end lost 2 bases, the J end lost 3 bases, and 7 bases lay between the germline ends. The CDR3 totals 14 residues. CDR3 in amino acids: CASSETADTGELFF. The CDR3 coding sequence is TGTGCCAGCAGTGAAACAGCGGACACCGGGGAGCTGTTTTTT.